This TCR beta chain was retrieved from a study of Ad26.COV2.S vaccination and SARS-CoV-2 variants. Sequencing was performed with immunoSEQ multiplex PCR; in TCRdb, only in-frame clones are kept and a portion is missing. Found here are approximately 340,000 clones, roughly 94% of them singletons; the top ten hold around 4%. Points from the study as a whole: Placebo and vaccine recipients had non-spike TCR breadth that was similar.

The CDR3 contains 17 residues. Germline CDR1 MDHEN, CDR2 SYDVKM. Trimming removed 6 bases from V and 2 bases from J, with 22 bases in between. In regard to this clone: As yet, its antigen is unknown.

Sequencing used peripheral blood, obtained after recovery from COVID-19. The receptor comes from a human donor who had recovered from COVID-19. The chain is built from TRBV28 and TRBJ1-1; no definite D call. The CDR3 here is CASSTTPTRRLNTEAFF. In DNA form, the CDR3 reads TGTGCCAGCAGCACAACCCCAACCAGGCGTCTTAACACTGAAGCTTTCTTT.